This TCR beta chain came from a study of blood T cells in healthy people across ages. Per germline, CDR1 SGHNT and CDR2 YENEEA. Trimming took off 0 bases at V and 9 bases at J, with 17 bases between the two ends. This CDR3 is built from 16 residues. This clonotype was counted a single time. Per sample, no less than 6 micrograms of total RNA were extracted. Then a second PCR, running about 6 to 11 cycles, was carried out with a sample-barcoded 5' primer and a J-beta primer mix. Each TCR beta cDNA got a 12-nucleotide random molecular identifier. TCRdb re-analysed the 5' RACE reads in MiXCR, keeping a single row per CDR3 protein. The data contain 1,800,000 or so distinct CDR3 sequences, about two fifths of them singletons.

The source material was blood. The sequence was obtained from a human donor in good health. The chain couples TRBV11-3 to TRBJ2-2, with D possibly called TRBD1 or TRBD2 (6 bases each). This CDR3 is CASSLDRGPLSRELFF. In DNA form, the CDR3 reads TGTGCCAGCAGCTTAGATCGGGGGCCCCTTTCAAGGGAGCTGTTTTTT.